These 32 T cell receptor beta chains share one sample of origin, sequenced in a study of spatial heterogeneity in lung cancer. As to time point: sample taken at primary tumor resection. From the 5' RACE reads, TCRdb called clonotypes with MiXCR, one entry per CDR3 protein. The sample holds about 7,900 distinct CDR3 sequences; less than 9% are singletons and the top ten take about 18%. These TCRs are of unknown antigen specificity. Broader study findings: The number of expanded tumor alpha and beta chains correlated with mutation number.

This material consisted of lung tumor tissue, taken at surgery. The receptors shown here come from a female donor with early-stage non-small cell lung cancer.

This clonotype was picked up many times. A library prepared for alpha chains yielded this beta chain as an off-target read; its size is of little meaning. The chain couples TRBV28 to TRBJ2-2; 7 bases map to TRBD1. V trimming: 10 bases; J trimming: 3 bases; junction bases outside the gene matches: 2. This CDR3 is 12 amino acids long. Germline V gene sequence: CDR1 MDHEN, CDR2 SYDVKM. CDR3 amino acids: CATTGDTGELFF. The CDR3, as DNA: TGTGCCACTACAGGGGACACCGGGGAGCTGTTTTTT.

This clonotype ranks as medium-sized. With the library built for alpha chains, this beta chain is off target and its frequency is not meaningful. This chain connects TRBV29-1 to TRBJ1-2; D is undetermined. The CDR3 loop spans 14 amino acids. V lost 0 bases, J lost 7 bases, and 15 bases lay in between. CDR1 is SQVTM, CDR2 ANQGSEA, per germline. CDR3 loop: CSVEDPMDGFGYTF. Here the CDR3 DNA reads TGCAGCGTTGAAGACCCCATGGACGGCTTTGGCTACACCTTC.

This clonotype was detected ten times or more. Since it is a stray read in a library aimed at alpha chains, this beta chain has a size that is not meaningful. The chain joins TRBV2 to TRBJ2-3; TRBD2 matches 14 bases. CDR3 length: 16 residues. After removal of 6 bases from V and 4 bases from J, the junction contained 6 bases not matched to a gene. The V gene's germline CDR1 is SNHLY and CDR2 FYNNEI. CDR3: CASSLGLAGAADTQYF. As DNA, the CDR3 is TGTGCCAGCAGCCTGGGACTAGCGGGAGCAGCAGATACGCAGTATTTT.

This clonotype was observed many times. Within a library made for alpha chains, this beta chain is off target, and its count is uninformative. For the CDR3, the DNA is TGCGCCAGCAGCTCCCTGGGGGACGTGGAGACCCAGTACTTC. Its translation is CASSSLGDVETQYF. The V call is TRBV5-1, the J call TRBJ2-5; D may correspond to TRBD1 or TRBD2 (5 bases each). Germline assignment: CDR1 SGHRS and CDR2 YFSETQ. V was pared by 3 bases and J by 5 bases, with 14 bases between. The CDR3 contains 14 residues. Full variable domain (remainder filled in from reference TRBV5-1 and TRBJ2-5): KAGVTQTPRYLIKTRGQQVTLSCSPISGHRSVSWYQQTPGQGLQFLFEYFSETQRNKGNFPGRFSGRQFSNSRSEMNVSTLELGDSALYLCASSSLGDVETQYFGPGTRLLVL.

The sample holds a few counts of this clonotype. As an off-target read in a library built for alpha chains, this beta chain has a frequency of little significance. The chain recombines TRBV7-8 with TRBJ2-5; D is undetermined. Germline-derived CDR1 and CDR2 are SGHVS and FQNEAQ. V was clipped by 0 bases and J by 1 base, with 3 bases between them. CDR3 length: 13 residues. In nucleotides, the CDR3 is TGTGCCAGCAGCTTAGCAACCCAAGAGACCCAGTACTTC. It codes for CASSLATQETQYF.

This clonotype appeared many times. This beta chain represents an off-target read in a library built for alpha chains; its size is of limited meaning. The chain combines TRBV27 with TRBJ2-3; D gene unclear. V lost 6 bases, J lost 0 bases, and 10 bases lay in between. This CDR3 has 14 amino acids. The germline CDR1 and CDR2 sequences are MNHEY and SMNVEV (reference sequence). The CDR3 region is CASRYRSSTDTQYF. The CDR3 DNA reads TGTGCCAGCAGGTACCGCTCTAGCACAGATACGCAGTATTTT.

By proportion, this clonotype is medium-sized (0.01 to 0.1%). Because the library targeted alpha chains, this beta chain is an off-target read whose size means little. The chain is built from TRBV19 and TRBJ1-2; TRBD1 matches at 9 bases. After removal of 5 bases from V and 2 bases from J, the junction contained 3 bases not matched to a gene. Germline V gene lookup returns CDR1 LNHDA and CDR2 SQIVND (reference sequence). The CDR3 is 14 amino acids. The CDR3 DNA sequence: TGTGCCAGTAGTCGACAGGGGGACAACTATGGCTACACCTTC. It encodes CASSRQGDNYGYTF.

This clonotype showed up many times. Since the library was made to target alpha chains, this beta chain is a stray read and its abundance is not meaningful. J is TRBJ2-1 and V is TRBV20-1; TRBD2 aligns across 7 bases. Germline CDR1 DFQATT, CDR2 SNEGSKA (reference sequence). V shed 1 base, J shed 3 bases, and the junction held 3 bases outside the gene matches. This CDR3 is built from 14 residues. In DNA, the CDR3 is TGCAGTGCTAGAGTCCTAGCGGTCTACAATGAGCAGTTCTTC. As protein: CSARVLAVYNEQFF.

As regards this clonotype: As an off-target read in a library built for alpha chains, this beta chain has a frequency of little significance. This chain links TRBV12-3 or TRBV12-4 with TRBJ2-1; 8 nucleotides line up with TRBD1. The CDR3 length is 17 residues. V shed 5 bases, J shed 7 bases, and the junction held 16 bases outside the gene matches. CDR3 amino acids: CASSPLPRQGSENEQFF. The DNA of the CDR3 is TGTGCCAGCAGTCCCTTACCTCGACAGGGGTCTGAGAATGAGCAGTTCTTC.

In this sample, this clonotype turned up many times. This beta chain is a stray read from a library made for alpha chains; its abundance is not meaningful. This sequence joins TRBV27 and TRBJ2-7; no firm D call. V gave up 5 bases and J gave up 4 bases, with 15 bases separating them. The germline CDR1 and CDR2 sequences are MNHEY and SMNVEV (reference sequence). CDR3 size: 14 residues. CDR3: CASSPHPRYYEQYF. The CDR3 DNA reads as TGTGCCAGCAGTCCCCACCCGCGATATTACGAGCAGTACTTC.

In this sample, this clonotype turned up many times. A library prepared for alpha chains yielded this beta chain as an off-target read; its size is of little meaning. V usage is TRBV6-1 and J usage is TRBJ2-5; TRBD2 agrees at 8 bases. Germline CDR1 and CDR2: MNHNS and SASEGT. The CDR3 has 14 residues. V was pared by 11 bases and J by 4 bases, with 12 bases of the junction left unmatched. CDR3 residues: CAGNPGGAGETQYF. CDR3 DNA: TGTGCCGGCAACCCCGGGGGGGCAGGAGAGACCCAGTACTTC.

By share, this clonotype ranks as medium-sized. Being off target in a library aimed at alpha chains, this beta chain has a size of little meaning. The rearrangement joins TRBV29-1 to TRBJ2-3; D not certain. This CDR3 has 14 amino acids. V lost 4 bases and J lost 0, with 11 bases in between. From germline, CDR1 is SQVTM and CDR2 ANQGSEA. The CDR3: CSVVEQTSTDTQYF. CDR3 in DNA: TGCAGCGTTGTCGAACAGACTAGCACAGATACGCAGTATTTT.

This clonotype showed up just a few times. A read error may explain this, as a much larger clone is one base away. A library prepared for alpha chains yielded this beta chain as an off-target read; its size is of little meaning. The rearrangement uses TRBV15 and TRBJ1-4; no clear D gene. Germline assignment: CDR1 LNHNV and CDR2 YYDKDF (reference sequence). The CDR3 runs to 13 residues. CDR3 amino acids: CASSRGYTEKLFF. The CDR3 DNA reads TGTGCCTCCAGCAGAGGTTACACTGAAAAACTGTTTTTT.

As concerns this clonotype: Being off target in a library aimed at alpha chains, this beta chain has a size of little meaning. The gene calls are TRBV7-2 and TRBJ2-7, with 7 nucleotides matching TRBD2. Germline V gene sequence: CDR1 SGHTA, CDR2 FQGNSA. This CDR3 contains 14 residues. V lost 5 bases to trimming and J lost 2 bases; unmatched junction nucleotides: 6. The CDR3 DNA reads TGTGCCAGCAGCGTGACGGGAGGACCCTACGAGCAGTACTTC. This translates into CASSVTGGPYEQYF.

This clonotype was observed many times. This beta chain is an off-target read within a library intended for alpha chains, so its frequency means little. The rearrangement joins TRBV5-1 to TRBJ2-7, with D possibly matching TRBD1 (7 bases). Germline-derived CDR1 and CDR2 are SGHRS and YFSETQ. The germline V and J ends were trimmed by 4 bases and 1 base, with 12 bases remaining between them. The length of the CDR3 is 14 residues. The CDR3 loop is CASSRTGGSYEQYF. The CDR3 DNA follows: TGCGCCAGCAGCAGGACAGGAGGGTCCTACGAGCAGTACTTC.

This clonotype is labeled medium-sized. This beta chain turned up in a library designed for alpha chains; as an off-target read, its abundance says little. The J gene is TRBJ2-3, the V gene TRBV7-2; 7 bases map to TRBD2. Germline V gene sequence: CDR1 SGHTA, CDR2 FQGNSA. The CDR3 totals 17 residues. The V gene end was trimmed by 4 bases and the J gene end by 3 bases; junction bases not matched to a gene: 13. The CDR3 DNA is TGTGCCAGCAGCTCATCCCCAGCGGGATCCCCTACAGATACGCAGTATTTT. This gives the protein CASSSSPAGSPTDTQYF.

In its sample, this clonotype is large. Found in a library prepared for alpha chains, this beta chain is an off-target read, and its abundance has little meaning. The chain links TRBV12-3 or TRBV12-4 to TRBJ2-7; 8 bases fit TRBD1. Losses at the gene ends were 6 bases for V and 4 bases for J; bases not matched to a gene: 11. This CDR3 spans 15 amino acids. For the CDR3, the DNA is TGTGCCAGCAGCCGTGGACAGGGCAGCAGGTACGAGCAGTACTTC. Translating it yields CASSRGQGSRYEQYF.

In this sample, this clonotype is medium-sized. This beta chain slipped into a library made for alpha chains as a stray read, so its size is not meaningful. J is TRBJ2-5 and V is TRBV11-2; 8 bases are a match to TRBD1. Germline CDR1 SGHAT, CDR2 FQNNGV. Trimming took 1 base from V and 7 from J; bases not matched to a gene: 17. The CDR3 totals 18 residues. The CDR3 sequence is CASSLGAWTGLGPRTQYF. CDR3 bases: TGTGCCAGCAGCTTAGGCGCCTGGACAGGGTTGGGCCCTCGGACCCAGTACTTC.

By sample fraction, this clonotype is medium-sized. A library prepared for alpha chains yielded this beta chain as an off-target read; its size is of little meaning. The rearrangement joins TRBV21-1 to TRBJ1-1. TRBV21-1 is flagged as a pseudogene. The CDR3 sequence is 15 residues long. CDR3 in amino acids: CASSKSNSVNTEAFF. CDR3 bases: TGTGCCAGCAGCAAAAGTAACAGCGTAAACACTGAAGCTTTCTTT.

This clonotype came up many times. This beta chain appears as a stray read in a library generated for alpha chains; its size is not informative. The chain is built from TRBV11-2 and TRBJ2-2; a possible D gene is TRBD2 (6 bases). The CDR3 contains 16 residues. Trimming stripped 1 base from V and 0 bases from J, with 9 bases between. Per the germline V gene, CDR1 is SGHAT and CDR2 is FQNNGV. CDR3 sequence reads: CASSLVAGSNTGELFF. CDR3 nucleotide sequence: TGTGCCAGCAGCTTAGTGGCGGGGTCGAACACCGGGGAGCTGTTTTTT. Full variable domain (missing parts from reference TRBV11-2 and TRBJ2-2): EAGVAQSPRYKIIEKRQSVAFWCNPISGHATLYWYQQILGQGPKLLIQFQNNGVVDDSQLPKDRFSAERLKGVDSTLKIQPAKLEDSAVYLCASSLVAGSNTGELFFGEGSRLTVL.

This clonotype was recorded once. This beta chain lies outside the target of a library built for alpha chains; its clone size means little. The chain uses TRBV4-1 and TRBJ2-5, with D perhaps matching TRBD2 (6 bases). The ends were cut back, 1 base at V and 1 base at J, with 10 bases in the middle. Germline CDR1 reads MGHRA; CDR2 reads YSYEKL. The CDR3 consists of 15 residues. For the CDR3, the DNA is TGCGCCAGCAGCCAAGGCCGGGACTTCCAAGAGACCCAGTACTTC. Translating it yields CASSQGRDFQETQYF.

This clonotype was seen at least ten times. Little can be read into the size of this beta chain, an off-target read in a library designed for alpha chains. The rearrangement uses TRBV5-1 and TRBJ1-1; the match to TRBD1 covers 8 bases. The germline gives CDR1 SGHRS, CDR2 YFSETQ. The CDR3 loop spans 16 amino acids. The V gene end was trimmed by 3 bases and the J gene end by 0 bases; junction bases not matched to a gene: 7. The CDR3 DNA is TGCGCCAGCAGCTGGGGACAGGACCTCATGAACACTGAAGCTTTCTTT. It translates to CASSWGQDLMNTEAFF.

This clonotype was observed at least ten times. As an off-target read in a library built for alpha chains, this beta chain has a frequency of little significance. The gene calls are TRBV29-1 and TRBJ1-2, with 8 bases fitting TRBD1. Trimming took 3 bases from V and 4 from J; bases not matched to a gene: 7. The V gene's germline CDR1 is SQVTM and CDR2 ANQGSEA. This CDR3 has 14 amino acids. The CDR3 spells CSVEMTGAPYGYTF. Written as DNA, the CDR3 is TGCAGCGTTGAGATGACAGGGGCGCCCTATGGCTACACCTTC.

There are many counts of this clonotype. The library was designed around alpha chains, so this beta chain is a stray read whose abundance carries little weight. The chain recombines TRBV5-1 with TRBJ2-1; no definite D call. Deletions cut 4 bases from V and 2 bases from J, with 7 bases between. Germline CDR1 SGHRS, CDR2 YFSETQ. The CDR3 runs to 13 residues. For the CDR3, the DNA is TGCGCCAGCAGCCTCCGTCCCTACAATGAGCAGTTCTTC. Translated: CASSLRPYNEQFF.

This clonotype came up many times. In a library made to pick up alpha chains, this beta chain is a stray read with a size that means little. The chain couples TRBV19 to TRBJ2-3; TRBD2 aligns across 12 bases. The CDR3 is made up of 15 amino acids. V was clipped by 4 bases and J by 6 bases; unmatched bases: 5. CDR1 is LNHDA and CDR2 is SQIVND in the germline V gene (reference sequence). CDR3: CASSTTSGSFDTQYF. CDR3 sequence (DNA): TGTGCCAGTAGTACGACTAGCGGGAGTTTTGATACGCAGTATTTT.

This clonotype was recorded at least ten times. Just one base apart from a much larger clone, this may be a read error. Within a library made for alpha chains, this beta chain is off target, and its count is uninformative. V usage is TRBV12-3 or TRBV12-4 and J usage is TRBJ2-4; D possibly corresponds to TRBD2 (8 bases). CDR3 length: 17 residues. Trimming stripped 6 bases from V and 2 bases from J, with 20 bases between. The DNA of the CDR3 is TGTGCCAGCAGCTCGACAGGGTCGGGGGGGTCCAAAAACATTCAGTACTTC. Translated: CASSSTGSGGSKNIQYF.

This clonotype was picked up many times. A library prepared for alpha chains yielded this beta chain as an off-target read; its size is of little meaning. This rearrangement joins TRBV6-6 to TRBJ1-5; maybe TRBD1 (5 bases). This CDR3 comprises 14 residues. Per germline, CDR1 MNHNY and CDR2 SVGAGI (reference sequence). Trimming cost V 5 bases and J 4 bases, with 12 bases left between them. The CDR3 nucleotides read TGTGCCAGCAGTGTGCTGGGGACTAATCAGCCCCAGCATTTT. It specifies CASSVLGTNQPQHF.

By its share, this clonotype is medium-sized. As an off-target read in a library built for alpha chains, this beta chain has a frequency of little significance. The V and J genes are TRBV28 and TRBJ2-7; TRBD2 agrees at 10 bases. The trim removed 5 bases at V and 3 bases at J, leaving 10 bases unmatched. This CDR3 has 16 residues. CDR1 is MDHEN and CDR2 is SYDVKM in the germline V gene. The CDR3 sequence: CASSPAGLAAVYEQYF. The CDR3 nucleotides are TGTGCCAGCAGTCCGGCAGGACTAGCGGCCGTCTACGAGCAGTACTTC.

This clonotype was counted many times. In a library made to pick up alpha chains, this beta chain is a stray read with a size that means little. In DNA, the CDR3 is TGTGCCAGCAGCTTACAACAGGGCACTGAAGCTTTCTTT. It translates to CASSLQQGTEAFF. The rearrangement uses TRBV11-2 and TRBJ1-1, with D possibly TRBD1 on 6 matching bases. Germline CDR1 reads SGHAT; CDR2 reads FQNNGV. This CDR3 is 13 amino acids long. V dropped 2 bases and J dropped 4 bases, with 8 bases sitting between them.

This clonotype was seen repeatedly, ten times or more. Being off target in a library aimed at alpha chains, this beta chain has a size of little meaning. The V call is TRBV28, the J call TRBJ1-5; 8 bases are shared with TRBD1. This CDR3 has 17 amino acids. CDR1 is MDHEN, CDR2 SYDVKM, per germline. V lost 6 bases, J lost 0 bases, and 10 bases stayed unmatched. In nucleotides, the CDR3 is TGTGCCAGCAGACCACGTCAGGGGGCTGTTAGCAATCAGCCCCAGCATTTT. It specifies CASRPRQGAVSNQPQHF.

Concerning this clonotype: The library was designed around alpha chains, so this beta chain is a stray read whose abundance carries little weight. V usage is TRBV19 and J usage is TRBJ1-5; no firm D call. Deletions cut 8 bases from V and 0 bases from J, with 17 bases between. Germline V gene data show CDR1 as LNHDA and CDR2 as SQIVND (reference sequence). The CDR3 is made up of 16 amino acids. The DNA of the CDR3 is TGTGCCAGTGGACGCCTCGGTCAGGTTAGCAATCAGCCCCAGCATTTT. This encodes CASGRLGQVSNQPQHF.

By sample share, this clonotype is medium-sized. This beta chain slipped into a library made for alpha chains as a stray read, so its size is not meaningful. The chain combines TRBV5-6 with TRBJ2-1; the D gene could be TRBD1 or TRBD2 (5 bases each). The CDR3 runs 13 residues. Germline V gives CDR1 SGHDT, CDR2 YYEEEE. The V gene lost 1 base and the J gene lost 8 bases, with 10 bases spanning the gap. This CDR3 is CASSLWGIHEQFF. The CDR3 coding sequence is TGTGCCAGCAGCTTGTGGGGGATCCATGAGCAGTTCTTC.